Listed below are T cell receptor beta chains from one sample, sequenced in a study of blood T cell repertoires in COVID-19. Sequenced by immunoSEQ multiplex PCR; TCRdb stores in-frame clones only, minus some. The table has 300,000 to 400,000 clones, about 90% seen once. The sequenced sample was peripheral blood. These receptor sequences come from a woman in her seventies with COVID-19, enrolled during active disease. CDR3s include the opening cysteine and the closing phenylalanine or tryptophan. A D gene is named only where the DNA matches it firmly. Size values are once, few and many counts, or a class for expanded clones, and some rows have none.

j_gene,d_gene,v_gene,abundance,CDR3aa,CDR3nt
TRBJ2-2,TRBD2,TRBV27,NA,CASSFRTRGGLWVGELFF,TGTGCCAGCAGTTTCCGGACTCGCGGGGGGTTATGGGTCGGGGAGCTGTTTTTT
TRBJ2-2,NA,TRBV11-3,NA,CASSLYGRGGELFF,TGTGCCAGCAGCTTATACGGAAGGGGCGGGGAGCTGTTTTTT
TRBJ1-1,NA,TRBV5-1,NA,CASSLDRGARMEAFF,TGCGCCAGCAGCTTGGATAGGGGCGCAAGGATGGAAGCTTTCTTT
TRBJ1-4,TRBD1,TRBV4-3,few,CASSRVTGGVSNEKLFF,TGCGCCAGCAGCCGAGTTACAGGGGGGGTTAGTAATGAAAAACTGTTTTTT
TRBJ2-7,TRBD1,TRBV19,NA,CASSPKGQGLFEQYF,TGTGCCAGTAGTCCAAAGGGACAGGGACTCTTCGAGCAGTACTTC
TRBJ1-1,NA,TRBV5-1,NA,CASSLDILRTVNTEAFF,TGCGCCAGCAGCTTGGATATATTGAGGACAGTGAACACTGAAGCTTTCTTT
TRBJ1-6,TRBD1,TRBV5-1,NA,CASSFIDRANSPLHF,TGCGCCAGCAGCTTCATAGACAGGGCTAATTCACCCCTCCACTTT
TRBJ1-3,NA,TRBV5-1,few,CASSLNTFSGNTIYF,TGCGCCAGCAGCTTAAACACCTTCTCTGGAAACACCATATATTTT
TRBJ2-2,NA,TRBV10-3,NA,CAISAWSRGNTGELFF,TGTGCCATCAGCGCGTGGTCCAGGGGAAACACCGGGGAGCTGTTTTTT
TRBJ1-5,NA,TRBV2,NA,CASSDQGDNQPQHF,TGTGCCAGCAGTGATCAAGGAGACAATCAGCCCCAGCATTTT
TRBJ2-7,NA,TRBV11-3,NA,CASSSGGSEQYF,TGTGCCAGCAGCTCCGGCGGGTCAGAGCAGTACTTC
TRBJ1-1,NA,TRBV7-3,NA,CASSYRVGTEAFF,TGTGCCAGCAGCTACAGGGTCGGCACTGAAGCTTTCTTT
TRBJ2-7,NA,TRBV5-6,NA,CASSLGTPTGEQYF,TGTGCCAGCAGCCTCGGGACCCCTACAGGGGAGCAGTACTTC
TRBJ1-2,TRBD1,TRBV12-3/TRBV12-4,NA,CAIDRVHGYTF,TGTGCCATCGACAGGGTCCATGGCTACACCTTC
TRBJ2-7,TRBD2,TRBV7-2,NA,CASTPGLLAGQTYEQYF,TGTGCCAGCACCCCTGGGCTGTTAGCGGGGCAAACCTACGAGCAGTACTTC
TRBJ1-1,NA,TRBV27,NA,CASSLGAEGNTEAFF,TGTGCCAGCAGTTTAGGAGCGGAGGGAAACACTGAAGCTTTCTTT
TRBJ1-3,TRBD1,TRBV30,NA,CASSRDRGNTIYF,TGTGCCTCTTCCCGGGACAGGGGAAACACCATATATTTT
TRBJ1-1,TRBD1,TRBV4-1,NA,CASSRGTGGRTEAFF,TGCGCCAGCAGCCGGGGGACAGGGGGAAGAACTGAAGCTTTCTTT
TRBJ1-4,NA,TRBV6-5,NA,CASSYSFRALNEKLFF,TGTGCCAGCAGTTACTCGTTCCGCGCCCTTAATGAAAAACTGTTTTTT
TRBJ2-7,NA,TRBV28,once,CASSLQGTLRYEQYF,TGTGCCAGCAGTTTACAGGGTACATTACGGTACGAGCAGTACTTC
TRBJ1-2,NA,TRBV28,NA,CASSWSLEGRGYTF,TGTGCCAGCAGTTGGAGCCTGGAGGGCCGAGGCTACACCTTC
TRBJ1-1,NA,TRBV5-8,few,CASSLSGVLNTEAFF,TGTGCCAGCAGCTTGTCAGGGGTTTTGAACACTGAAGCTTTCTTT
TRBJ1-1,NA,TRBV30,NA,CAWSRELSTEAFF,TGTGCCTGGAGTAGGGAGTTATCCACTGAAGCTTTCTTT
TRBJ1-1,TRBD1,TRBV7-3,NA,CASSLKGGVTEAFF,TGTGCCAGCAGCTTAAAAGGGGGCGTCACTGAAGCTTTCTTT
TRBJ1-2,NA,TRBV29-1,NA,CSVSGTNYGYTF,TGCAGCGTCTCGGGAACCAACTATGGCTACACCTTC
TRBJ2-7,TRBD2,TRBV4-1,NA,CASSQAASGEYEQYF,TGCGCCAGCAGCCAAGCCGCTAGCGGAGAATACGAGCAGTACTTC
TRBJ2-3,NA,TRBV6-6,once,CASSYWGHTQYF,TGTGCCAGCAGTTATTGGGGCCATACGCAGTATTTT
TRBJ2-6,TRBD1,TRBV5-1,once,CASGPGQGSSGANVLTF,TGCGCCAGCGGGCCGGGACAGGGGTCCTCTGGGGCCAACGTCCTGACTTTC
TRBJ2-7,TRBD1,TRBV28,medium-sized,CASSLDRGHEQYF,TGTGCCAGCAGTTTAGACAGGGGGCATGAGCAGTACTTC
TRBJ1-5,NA,TRBV27,NA,CASREGGSNQPQHF,TGTGCCAGCAGGGAGGGTGGAAGCAATCAGCCCCAGCATTTT
TRBJ2-7,TRBD2,TRBV3-1/TRBV3-2,NA,CASSQVVTSGATPSEQYF,TGTGCCAGCAGCCAAGTGGTGACTAGCGGGGCGACCCCCAGCGAGCAGTACTTC
TRBJ1-5,TRBD1,TRBV15,NA,CATSRDKRALDRGLQPQHF,TGTGCCACCAGCAGAGACAAACGGGCCCTGGACAGGGGGCTACAGCCCCAGCATTTT
TRBJ2-5,TRBD2,TRBV5-6,NA,CASSLSGGTQETQYF,TGTGCCAGCAGCTTGAGCGGGGGGACCCAAGAGACCCAGTACTTC
TRBJ2-3,TRBD2,TRBV2,NA,CASSAERGSTDTQYF,TGTGCCAGCAGTGCCGAGCGGGGGAGCACAGATACGCAGTATTTT
TRBJ2-1,NA,TRBV11-2,NA,CASSLESGYLPGNEQFF,TGTGCCAGCAGCTTAGAATCGGGCTACCTTCCGGGGAATGAGCAGTTCTTC
TRBJ2-3,NA,TRBV21-1,NA,CASSDSSGGRTDTQYF,TGTGCCAGCAGCGATTCTAGCGGGGGCCGCACAGATACGCAGTATTTT
TRBJ1-2,NA,TRBV7-6,once,CASSLEIGGEDGYGYTF,TGTGCCAGCAGCTTAGAAATCGGGGGGGAAGACGGCTATGGCTACACCTTC
TRBJ1-5,NA,TRBV12-3/TRBV12-4,NA,CASSLILEAAQHF,TGTGCCAGCAGTTTAATCCTGGAGGCGGCCCAGCATTTT
TRBJ2-4,TRBD2,TRBV7-2,NA,CASSSASGGPIAKNIQYF,TGTGCCAGCAGCTCCGCCTCGGGGGGTCCAATAGCCAAAAACATTCAGTACTTC
TRBJ1-6,NA,TRBV5-4,once,CASSLEFAANSPLHF,TGTGCCAGCAGCTTGGAGTTCGCAGCGAATTCACCCCTCCACTTT
TRBJ2-2,NA,TRBV2,once,CASRLVRVGTGELFF,TGTGCCAGCAGGCTAGTGAGGGTTGGAACCGGGGAGCTGTTTTTT
TRBJ1-2,NA,TRBV6-1,NA,CASSERGNGGGYTF,TGTGCCAGCAGTGAAAGGGGGAATGGTGGCGGCTACACCTTC
TRBJ2-2,NA,TRBV10-3,NA,CAINLSGELFF,TGTGCCATCAATCTGTCCGGGGAGCTGTTTTTT
TRBJ2-5,NA,TRBV5-6,NA,CASSFTTGETQYF,TGTGCCAGCAGCTTTACGACAGGAGAGACCCAGTACTTC
TRBJ2-5,NA,TRBV11-2,NA,CASSLDQGQGETQYF,TGTGCCAGCAGCTTAGATCAGGGTCAGGGAGAGACCCAGTACTTC
TRBJ2-1,NA,TRBV6-5,NA,CASQGSLSYNEQFF,TGTGCCAGCCAGGGCTCGCTCTCCTACAATGAGCAGTTCTTC
TRBJ2-3,TRBD2,TRBV5-1,NA,CASSQRLAGQNSGTQYF,TGCGCCAGCAGCCAGCGACTAGCGGGCCAAAATTCAGGTACGCAGTATTTT
TRBJ2-7,TRBD2,TRBV9,NA,CASSVGGGGSIYEQYF,TGTGCCAGCAGCGTAGGAGGCGGGGGGTCCATCTACGAGCAGTACTTC
TRBJ1-3,NA,TRBV11-2,NA,CASSLQGAGNTIYF,TGTGCCAGCAGCCTACAGGGTGCAGGAAACACCATATATTTT
TRBJ1-5,NA,TRBV10-2,NA,CASSNRVSNQPQHF,TGCGCCAGCAGTAACAGGGTTTCAAATCAGCCCCAGCATTTT
TRBJ1-5,NA,TRBV11-3,NA,CASTPDGAGEPQHF,TGTGCCAGCACCCCAGATGGGGCGGGGGAGCCCCAGCATTTT
TRBJ2-7,TRBD2,TRBV13,NA,CASSPIPRGEVNEQYF,TGTGCCAGCAGCCCAATCCCTCGGGGGGAGGTAAACGAGCAGTACTTC
TRBJ1-3,TRBD1,TRBV5-1,NA,CASSPLQTGGADTIYF,TGCGCCAGCAGCCCCCTACAGACAGGGGGCGCGGACACCATATATTTT
TRBJ1-2,TRBD1,TRBV27,NA,CASSPTRQGAYGYTF,TGTGCCAGCAGTCCGACGCGACAGGGGGCTTATGGCTACACCTTC
TRBJ2-3,TRBD2,TRBV5-4,NA,CASSPFQRGSDTQYF,TGTGCCAGCAGCCCCTTCCAGCGGGGGTCAGATACGCAGTATTTT